What follows are 27 T cell receptor beta chains derived from one specimen sequenced in a study of naive and memory T cell subsets. The study's findings and limits: Possibly reflecting memory cells re-expressing CD45RA, a few larger clonotypes occurred in naive repertoires, especially CD8.

The beta constant-region primer was an equimolar mix of two oligonucleotides covering TRBC1 and TRBC2. Ligated cDNA was amplified by four rounds of PCR with nested alpha and beta constant-region primers and SP2. TCRdb re-called the UMI-ligation and nested PCR reads with MiXCR, one entry per CDR3 protein. The table shows 150,000 or so distinct CDR3 sequences, with 20% to 25% occurring only once. Their specific antigens are unknown. The sample taken for sequencing was naive CD4+ T cells from blood. Receptors originate from a human donor in good health.

The CDR3 sequence: CASSQDLQTYEQYF. The CDR3 nucleotides are TGTGCCAGCAGCCAAGATTTGCAAACCTACGAGCAGTACTTC. The gene calls are TRBV4-2 and TRBJ2-7; D is unclear. V dropped 0 bases and J dropped 2 bases, with 8 bases sitting between them. Germline lookup yields CDR1 LGHNA and CDR2 YNFKEQ. This CDR3 is built from 14 residues.

The rearrangement links TRBV20-1 to TRBJ1-5; maybe TRBD1 (6 bases). This CDR3 has 13 residues. Trimming shortened V by 6 bases and J by 3 bases, and 12 bases separated the two germline ends. Germline-derived CDR1 and CDR2 are DFQATT and SNEGSKA (reference sequence). Here the CDR3 DNA reads TGCAGTGCCCGGGACATAGACAATCAGCCCCAGCATTTT. Its protein is CSARDIDNQPQHF.

The V call is TRBV7-6, the J call TRBJ2-1, with D maybe TRBD2 (5 bases). The CDR3 is 15 residues long. Germline V lookup: CDR1 SGHVS, CDR2 FNYEAQ. Trimming stripped 5 bases from V and 0 bases from J, with 11 bases between. CDR3 region: CASSLEERSYNEQFF. CDR3 DNA sequence: TGTGCCAGCAGCCTGGAGGAGCGCTCCTACAATGAGCAGTTCTTC.

The table lists this clonotype with a few counts. CDR3 protein: CASSSTSGRALNIQYF. The CDR3 DNA follows: TGCGCCAGCAGCTCGACTAGCGGGAGGGCCTTGAACATTCAGTACTTC. The rearrangement joins TRBV5-1 to TRBJ2-4; the match to TRBD2 covers 14 bases. With V trimmed by 3 bases and J by 7 bases, 6 bases remained unmatched. Germline V gives CDR1 SGHRS, CDR2 YFSETQ. This CDR3 is 16 amino acids long.

The J gene is TRBJ2-5, the V gene TRBV7-3, with D possibly called TRBD1 or TRBD2 (6 bases each). The CDR3 covers 14 residues. Trimming took 3 bases from V and 7 from J, leaving 15 bases between them. CDR1 is SGHTA and CDR2 is FQGTGA in the germline V gene. CDR3 DNA: TGTGCCAGCAGCTTGGGGGGCCTGGGGGCGACCCAGTACTTC. This codes for CASSLGGLGATQYF.

This clonotype was seen more than once but under ten times. The rearrangement uses TRBV27 and TRBJ1-1, with TRBD1 matching 7 bases. V dropped 6 bases and J dropped 1; count of bases not matched to a gene: 11. The germline gives CDR1 MNHEY, CDR2 SMNVEV (reference sequence). This CDR3 contains 16 residues. CDR3 residues: CASSTSTGKENTEAFF. As DNA, the CDR3 is TGTGCCAGCAGCACCTCGACAGGGAAAGAGAACACTGAAGCTTTCTTT.

This clonotype was detected many times. The V and J genes are TRBV11-2 and TRBJ2-7, with unresolved D. Trimming removed 1 base from V and 4 bases from J, with 5 bases in between. Looked up from germline, CDR1 is SGHAT and CDR2 is FQNNGV. This CDR3 region has 12 residues. The CDR3 nucleotides read TGTGCCAGCAGCTTAGCCAGATACGAGCAGTACTTC. Amino acids: CASSLARYEQYF.

This clonotype was counted only a few times. V gene TRBV6-5 combines with J gene TRBJ1-6, with D possibly matching TRBD1 (5 bases). Trimming cost V 5 bases and J 7 bases, with 15 bases left between them. The CDR3 loop spans 15 amino acids. Germline assignment: CDR1 MNHEY and CDR2 SVGAGI. CDR3 region: CASSIAQGLNSPLHF. For the CDR3, the DNA is TGTGCCAGCAGTATAGCCCAGGGTTTGAATTCACCCCTCCACTTT.

This clonotype was counted many times. The rearrangement joins TRBV18 to TRBJ2-7, with 10 bases aligning to TRBD2. Losses at the gene ends were 3 bases for V and 8 bases for J; bases not matched to a gene: 7. The CDR3 runs 14 residues. Germline assignment: CDR1 KGHSH and CDR2 LQKENI. CDR3 sequence (DNA): TGTGCCAGCTCACCCTCGAGCGGGGGGGACAAGCAGTACTTC. Translation: CASSPSSGGDKQYF.

The chain uses TRBV5-1 and TRBJ2-7; 9 bases agree with TRBD1. V was pared by 2 bases and J by 2 bases, with 5 bases of the junction left unmatched. CDR3 length: 15 amino acids. Germline V CDR1 and CDR2: SGHRS, YFSETQ. This chain's CDR3 is CASSFPGTGTYEQYF. In DNA form, the CDR3 reads TGCGCCAGCAGCTTCCCCGGGACAGGGACCTACGAGCAGTACTTC.

The V gene is TRBV7-8, the J gene TRBJ2-2; no reliable D call. Germline V CDR1 and CDR2: SGHVS, FQNEAQ. Trimming cost V 2 bases and J 7 bases, with 14 bases left between them. This CDR3 is built from 15 residues. The CDR3: CASSLLGLGGGELFF. As DNA, the CDR3 is TGTGCCAGCAGCTTATTAGGGCTGGGTGGCGGGGAGCTGTTTTTT.

This clonotype occurred a few times. CDR3 in amino acids: CSARDLQGAGNTGELFF. CDR3 DNA sequence: TGCAGTGCTAGAGATCTCCAGGGGGCGGGTAACACCGGGGAGCTGTTTTTT. V gene TRBV20-1 combines with J gene TRBJ2-2, with 8 bases fitting TRBD1. Germline V gene data show CDR1 as DFQATT and CDR2 as SNEGSKA (reference sequence). This CDR3 has 17 residues. The trim removed 0 bases at V and 2 bases at J, leaving 8 bases unmatched.

This clonotype was found a few times. The rearrangement uses TRBV5-1 and TRBJ2-7, with 10 bases that match TRBD2. The CDR3 is made up of 17 amino acids. Per germline, CDR1 SGHRS and CDR2 YFSETQ. V dropped 0 bases and J dropped 2; count of bases not matched to a gene: 8. CDR3 region: CASSLAGLAAPTYEQYF. The CDR3 DNA is TGCGCCAGCAGCTTGGCCGGACTAGCGGCTCCTACCTACGAGCAGTACTTC.

This chain links TRBV27 with TRBJ2-3; TRBD1 aligns across 10 bases. V shed 6 bases and J 7 bases; nucleotides not matched to a gene: 10. CDR3 size: 15 residues. Germline V gene sequence: CDR1 MNHEY, CDR2 SMNVEV (reference sequence). The CDR3 DNA follows: TGTGCCAGCAGAACTGCCCGGGACAGGGGTCATACGCAGTATTTT. Translation: CASRTARDRGHTQYF.

This chain joins TRBV18 and TRBJ1-2; 9 nucleotides align to TRBD1. Trimming took 3 bases from V and 6 from J; bases not matched to a gene: 2. Germline lookup yields CDR1 KGHSH and CDR2 LQKENI. The CDR3 totals 13 residues. CDR3 in amino acids: CASSPRTGDGYTF. CDR3 nucleotide sequence: TGTGCCAGCTCACCCCGGACAGGGGATGGCTACACCTTC.

This clonotype showed up just a few times. J is TRBJ2-3 and V is TRBV28; no clear D. The CDR3 runs 11 residues. Trimming pared 7 bases from V and 2 bases from J, leaving 4 bases between. Germline V CDR1 and CDR2: MDHEN, SYDVKM. The CDR3 is CASTYTDTQYF. The DNA of the CDR3 is TGTGCCAGCACTTACACAGATACGCAGTATTTT.

As for this clonotype: One end of the junction fails to match germline, which may point to a read error. This sequence joins TRBV28 and TRBJ2-7, with D tentatively TRBD1 (6 bases). Germline CDR1 is MDHEN and CDR2 is SYDVKM. The CDR3 is made up of 20 amino acids. The CDR3 reads CASCLTVQGFQNRKSYEQYF. CDR3 coding DNA: TGTGCCAGCTGTTTAACTGTTCAGGGGTTCCAGAATAGAAAATCCTACGAGCAGTACTTC.

The chain has TRBV7-2 and TRBJ1-5, with 8 bases that match TRBD1. CDR1 and CDR2 from the germline V gene are SGHTA and FQGNSA. Unmatched junction bases numbered 8, after V lost 8 bases and J lost 2 bases. The CDR3 extends over 15 amino acids. Written as DNA, the CDR3 is TGTGCCAGCCGGAATCCGGGACAGGGCAATCAGCCCCAGCATTTT. Amino acids: CASRNPGQGNQPQHF.

The chain carries TRBV7-8 and TRBJ2-1, with 15 bases that match TRBD2. The CDR3 contains 16 residues. V lost 6 bases, J lost 10 bases, and 10 bases stayed unmatched. The germline V gene encodes CDR1 SGHVS and CDR2 FQNEAQ. Written as DNA, the CDR3 is TGTGCCAGCAGACTCAAACCCGGGACTAGCGGGAGGGAGCAGTTCTTC. As protein: CASRLKPGTSGREQFF.

This clonotype was counted only a few times. The chain uses TRBV5-5 and TRBJ1-2; D ambiguous. The CDR3 has 13 residues. The germline gives CDR1 SGHKS, CDR2 YYEKEE (reference sequence). Trimming shortened V by 5 bases and J by 4 bases, and 12 bases separated the two germline ends. The CDR3 DNA reads as TGTGCCAGCAGATCACATGGACTCTATGGCTACACCTTC. Protein sequence: CASRSHGLYGYTF.

The chain joins TRBV27 to TRBJ1-5; 7 bases map to TRBD1. Germline CDR1 reads MNHEY; CDR2 reads SMNVEV (reference sequence). The J segment lost 5 bases and the V segment lost 2 bases, leaving 18 bases of the junction unmatched. The CDR3 totals 19 residues. Written as DNA, the CDR3 is TGTGCCAGCAGTTTACGCCCGGTTGACCCGACAGGGCATTATCAGCCCCAGCATTTT. Amino acid sequence: CASSLRPVDPTGHYQPQHF.

The table lists this clonotype with a few counts. The rearrangement joins TRBV28 to TRBJ2-2, with D tentatively TRBD1 (6 bases). Trimming shortened V by 7 bases and J by 5 bases, and 11 bases separated the two germline ends. Per germline, CDR1 MDHEN and CDR2 SYDVKM. The CDR3 loop spans 13 amino acids. The DNA of the CDR3 is TGTGCCAGCAAGTCGCAGGGGACCGGGGAGCTGTTTTTT. The encoded protein is CASKSQGTGELFF.

The rearrangement uses TRBV20-1 and TRBJ1-5, with TRBD1 as a possible D gene (5 bases). V was cut by 1 base and J by 1 base, with 8 bases left in between. Germline lookup yields CDR1 DFQATT and CDR2 SNEGSKA (reference sequence). CDR3 length equals 14 residues. CDR3 protein: CSARVGPSNQPQHF. For the CDR3, the DNA is TGCAGTGCTAGAGTGGGGCCGAGCAATCAGCCCCAGCATTTT.

The chain uses TRBV12-3 or TRBV12-4 and TRBJ2-7; D possibly corresponds to TRBD1 (6 bases). This CDR3 region has 14 residues. Deletions cut 7 bases from V and 3 bases from J, with 16 bases between. CDR3 nucleotides: TGTGCCAGCAAGCACCCAGGGGCGCACTACGAGCAGTACTTC. The encoded protein is CASKHPGAHYEQYF.

Only a few counts were recorded for this clonotype. V gene TRBV20-1 combines with J gene TRBJ2-2; the match to TRBD2 covers 10 bases. From germline, CDR1 is DFQATT and CDR2 SNEGSKA (reference sequence). This CDR3 comprises 16 residues. Trimming removed 3 bases from V and 5 bases from J; junction bases left unmatched: 9. The chain's CDR3 is CSASPSGSPGTGELFF. The CDR3, as DNA: TGCAGTGCTAGTCCTAGCGGGAGCCCCGGGACCGGGGAGCTGTTTTTT.

This sequence joins TRBV20-1 and TRBJ1-2, with D possibly being TRBD1 (5 bases). Trimming stripped 7 bases from V and 5 bases from J, with 20 bases between. The CDR3 loop spans 14 amino acids. Looked up from germline, CDR1 is DFQATT and CDR2 is SNEGSKA (reference sequence). As DNA, the CDR3 is TGCAGTGGTCGACAGCCCTCATCGGCGTATGGCTACACCTTC. Translation: CSGRQPSSAYGYTF.

This clonotype was seen repeatedly, ten times or more. This rearrangement joins TRBV29-1 to TRBJ2-7; a possible D gene is TRBD2 (6 bases). With 4 bases removed from V and 3 bases from J, the gap between germline ends came to 13 bases. Germline assignment: CDR1 SQVTM and CDR2 ANQGSEA. The CDR3 extends over 13 amino acids. This chain's CDR3 is CSVAAGIGYEQYF. Here the CDR3 DNA reads TGCAGCGTTGCCGCGGGAATAGGCTACGAGCAGTACTTC.